This is a list of T cell receptor beta chains from one sample in a study of CD8+CD57+ T cells in acquired aplastic anemia. Via MiXCR, TCRdb re-called the reads, giving one row per CDR3 protein. There are 150,000 to 180,000 distinct CDR3 sequences in the sample; roughly half occur only once, and roughly 12% lies in the top ten. The specimen sequenced was sorted CD4+, CD8+, or CD8+CD57+ T cells (not recorded which) from PBMCs. The receptor set was obtained from a human donor with aplastic anemia. CDR3s include the opening cysteine and the closing phenylalanine or tryptophan. Fields, in order: J gene, clone size, D gene, V gene, CDR3 protein, CDR3 DNA. D genes are given only for firm matches. Clone size is stated in some rows and not others, as once, few, many or a class when expanded.

J: TRBJ2-7; size: .; D: .; V: TRBV20-1; CDR3: CSAKSRYHEQYF; DNA: TGCAGTGCTAAGTCCAGGTACCACGAGCAGTACTTC
J: TRBJ1-6; size: .; D: .; V: TRBV12-3/TRBV12-4; CDR3: CASTGQGLSPLHF; DNA: TGTGCCAGCACCGGGCAGGGCCTTTCACCCCTCCACTTT
J: TRBJ2-1; size: .; D: .; V: TRBV2; CDR3: CASSAIGEQFF; DNA: TGTGCCAGCAGTGCTATAGGGGAGCAGTTCTTC
J: TRBJ2-1; size: many; D: .; V: TRBV4-2; CDR3: CASSRPEGGNEQFF; DNA: TGTGCCAGCAGCCGACCGGAAGGGGGCAATGAGCAGTTCTTC
J: TRBJ1-5; size: .; D: TRBD1; V: TRBV10-3; CDR3: CAIGDREDSNQPQHF; DNA: TGTGCCATCGGGGACAGGGAAGATAGCAATCAGCCCCAGCATTTT
J: TRBJ2-7; size: few; D: .; V: TRBV20-1; CDR3: CSARWEISYEQYF; DNA: TGCAGTGCTAGATGGGAGATATCCTACGAGCAGTACTTC
J: TRBJ1-5; size: .; D: TRBD1; V: TRBV10-2; CDR3: CATRQGAGPQRF; DNA: TGCGCCACCCGACAGGGAGCAGGGCCCCAGCGTTTT
J: TRBJ1-1; size: few; D: .; V: TRBV7-2; CDR3: CASSWDITEAFF; DNA: TGTGCCAGCAGCTGGGACATCACTGAAGCTTTCTTT
J: TRBJ2-7; size: few; D: TRBD1; V: TRBV20-1; CDR3: CSARAGTGSFNEQYF; DNA: TGCAGTGCCAGGGCCGGGACAGGCTCTTTCAACGAGCAGTACTTC
J: TRBJ2-1; size: many; D: TRBD1; V: TRBV5-5; CDR3: CASSYRDRVYNEQFF; DNA: TGTGCCAGCAGCTACCGGGACAGGGTCTACAATGAGCAGTTCTTC
J: TRBJ1-1; size: .; D: .; V: TRBV2; CDR3: CATKGEGTEAFF; DNA: TGTGCCACCAAGGGGGAGGGCACTGAAGCTTTCTTT
J: TRBJ2-1; size: .; D: .; V: TRBV4-3; CDR3: CASSQDPLSSYNEQFF; DNA: TGCGCCAGCAGCCAAGACCCACTGTCCTCCTACAATGAGCAGTTCTTC
J: TRBJ2-5; size: few; D: TRBD2; V: TRBV29-1; CDR3: CSSERGGETQYF; DNA: TGCAGCAGTGAACGGGGGGGCGAGACCCAGTACTTC
J: TRBJ1-2; size: once; D: .; V: TRBV10-3; CDR3: CAISESTGDYGYTF; DNA: TGTGCCATCAGTGAGTCGACAGGAGACTATGGCTACACCTTC
J: TRBJ1-5; size: few; D: .; V: TRBV24-1; CDR3: CATSGGGYNQPQHF; DNA: TGTGCCACCAGTGGGGGGGGTTATAATCAGCCCCAGCATTTT
J: TRBJ2-1; size: .; D: TRBD2; V: TRBV20-1; CDR3: CSARTGGPGNGLFF; DNA: TGCAGTGCTAGAACGGGGGGGCCAGGGAATGGGCTGTTCTTC
J: TRBJ1-6; size: .; D: TRBD1; V: TRBV5-1; CDR3: CASSLAGQGASSSPLHF; DNA: TGCGCCAGCAGCTTGGCCGGTCAGGGGGCAAGCAGTTCACCCCTCCACTTT
J: TRBJ1-2; size: .; D: .; V: TRBV15; CDR3: CATSRDGTAYGYTF; DNA: TGTGCCACCAGCAGAGATGGGACGGCCTATGGCTACACCTTC
J: TRBJ1-3; size: many; D: .; V: TRBV7-9; CDR3: CASSSRDSGNTIYF; DNA: TGTGCCAGCAGCTCCCGGGACTCTGGAAACACCATATATTTT
J: TRBJ2-5; size: many; D: TRBD1; V: TRBV6-6; CDR3: CASSYLRTGTDQETQYF; DNA: TGTGCCAGCAGTTACCTCCGTACAGGGACAGATCAAGAGACCCAGTACTTC
J: TRBJ1-5; size: .; D: .; V: TRBV25-1; CDR3: CASSRRRYSNQPQHF; DNA: TGTGCCAGCAGTCGCCGACGGTATAGCAATCAGCCCCAGCATTTT
J: TRBJ2-7; size: .; D: .; V: TRBV5-1; CDR3: CASSLDAGQTYEQYF; DNA: TGCGCCAGCAGCTTGGACGCGGGACAGACCTACGAGCAGTACTTC
J: TRBJ2-7; size: .; D: TRBD1; V: TRBV12-3/TRBV12-4; CDR3: CASGDRSREQYF; DNA: TGTGCCAGTGGGGACAGGTCTCGGGAGCAGTACTTC
J: TRBJ2-7; size: .; D: TRBD2; V: TRBV20-1; CDR3: CSAPTTSGSMYEQYF; DNA: TGCAGTGCCCCCACAACTAGCGGGAGTATGTACGAGCAGTACTTC
J: TRBJ1-6; size: many; D: .; V: TRBV7-9; CDR3: CASSLTGLSSPLHF; DNA: TGTGCCAGCAGCTTGACAGGTTTATCTTCACCCCTCCACTTT
J: TRBJ2-7; size: .; D: .; V: TRBV24-1; CDR3: CATSDSKRGQGNEQYF; DNA: TGTGCCACCAGTGACTCAAAACGGGGGCAGGGCAACGAGCAGTACTTC
J: TRBJ2-7; size: .; D: TRBD2; V: TRBV29-1; CDR3: CSMRERGGDEQYF; DNA: TGCAGCATGAGGGAGCGGGGGGGTGACGAGCAGTACTTC
J: TRBJ2-7; size: many; D: .; V: TRBV19; CDR3: CASSILGSSYEQYF; DNA: TGTGCCAGTAGTATACTCGGAAGCTCCTACGAGCAGTACTTC
J: TRBJ1-6; size: few; D: TRBD1; V: TRBV24-1; CDR3: CATSTGVTYNSPLHF; DNA: TGTGCCACCAGCACAGGGGTAACCTATAATTCACCCCTCCACTTT
J: TRBJ2-5; size: .; D: .; V: TRBV12-3/TRBV12-4; CDR3: CASSPNVGDPNQETQYF; DNA: TGTGCCAGCAGTCCCAATGTCGGGGATCCCAACCAAGAGACCCAGTACTTC
J: TRBJ2-2; size: few; D: .; V: TRBV2; CDR3: CASRKEGGNTGELFF; DNA: TGTGCCAGCAGGAAGGAGGGAGGGAACACCGGGGAGCTGTTTTTT
J: TRBJ2-1; size: .; D: .; V: TRBV10-2; CDR3: CASSEPGRLNEQFF; DNA: TGCGCCAGCAGTGAGCCAGGGCGGTTGAATGAGCAGTTCTTC
J: TRBJ1-1; size: .; D: .; V: TRBV19; CDR3: CASSREGENTEAFF; DNA: TGTGCCAGTAGTAGGGAGGGGGAAAACACTGAAGCTTTCTTT
J: TRBJ1-5; size: .; D: TRBD1; V: TRBV2; CDR3: CASSEAIPVLGQSFSNQPQHF; DNA: TGTGCCAGCAGTGAAGCGATCCCTGTGCTGGGACAGTCCTTTAGCAATCAGCCCCAGCATTTT
J: TRBJ2-7; size: .; D: .; V: TRBV2; CDR3: CASTKDSYEQYF; DNA: TGTGCCAGTACGAAAGACTCCTACGAGCAGTACTTC
J: TRBJ2-7; size: .; D: TRBD1; V: TRBV5-6; CDR3: CASSFTGTGTYEQYF; DNA: TGTGCCAGCAGCTTCACCGGGACAGGCACCTACGAGCAGTACTTC
J: TRBJ2-7; size: many; D: .; V: TRBV4-1; CDR3: CASSQVARGGSYEQYF; DNA: TGCGCCAGCAGCCAAGTTGCGAGGGGGGGCTCCTACGAGCAGTACTTC
J: TRBJ2-1; size: .; D: .; V: TRBV11-1; CDR3: CASSLGRRPYNEQFF; DNA: TGTGCCAGCAGCTTAGGTAGGCGCCCTTACAATGAGCAGTTCTTC
J: TRBJ2-7; size: few; D: .; V: TRBV15; CDR3: CATSREGSFSYEQYF; DNA: TGTGCCACCAGCAGAGAGGGCAGTTTCTCCTACGAGCAGTACTTC
J: TRBJ2-1; size: .; D: .; V: TRBV24-1; CDR3: CATSDVDSGNEQFF; DNA: TGTGCCACCAGTGATGTGGACAGCGGAAATGAGCAGTTCTTC
J: TRBJ1-1; size: many; D: .; V: TRBV7-9; CDR3: CASTYGTTEAFF; DNA: TGTGCCAGCACCTACGGCACCACTGAAGCTTTCTTT
J: TRBJ1-1; size: many; D: .; V: TRBV7-6; CDR3: CASSLVNTEAFF; DNA: TGTGCCAGCAGCTTAGTGAACACTGAAGCTTTCTTT
J: TRBJ2-1; size: .; D: .; V: TRBV2; CDR3: CASSERWTGSGQFF; DNA: TGTGCCAGCAGTGAAAGGTGGACCGGTAGCGGGCAGTTCTTC
J: TRBJ2-5; size: .; D: .; V: TRBV15; CDR3: CATSRGLGDSFEETQYF; DNA: TGTGCCACCAGCAGGGGTCTGGGTGACTCCTTTGAAGAGACCCAGTACTTC
J: TRBJ2-3; size: many; D: .; V: TRBV5-4; CDR3: CASSLAGSLGAGDTQYF; DNA: TGTGCCAGCAGCTTGGCCGGGAGCTTAGGGGCGGGGGATACGCAGTATTTT
J: TRBJ1-2; size: .; D: TRBD1; V: TRBV29-1; CDR3: CSVRQGGIYGYTF; DNA: TGCAGCGTTCGACAGGGTGGGATCTATGGCTACACCTTC
J: TRBJ1-2; size: .; D: .; V: TRBV20-1; CDR3: CSARRESEGYGYTF; DNA: TGCAGTGCTAGGAGGGAGTCAGAGGGCTATGGCTACACCTTC
J: TRBJ1-1; size: .; D: TRBD1; V: TRBV5-1; CDR3: CASSYGQGEGTEAFF; DNA: TGCGCCAGCAGCTACGGACAGGGCGAGGGCACTGAAGCTTTCTTT
J: TRBJ2-1; size: many; D: TRBD1; V: TRBV4-2; CDR3: CASSQDEGQRPSYNEQFF; DNA: TGTGCCAGCAGCCAAGATGAGGGACAGCGCCCATCCTACAATGAGCAGTTCTTC
J: TRBJ2-7; size: few; D: .; V: TRBV19; CDR3: CASSPRAGISEQYF; DNA: TGTGCCAGTAGTCCTAGGGCAGGGATCTCCGAGCAGTACTTC
J: TRBJ2-5; size: many; D: .; V: TRBV7-9; CDR3: CASTSRDVQETQYF; DNA: TGTGCCAGCACCTCCCGGGACGTACAAGAGACCCAGTACTTC
J: TRBJ1-2; size: once; D: .; V: TRBV19; CDR3: CASSIGQGANYGYTF; DNA: TGTGCCAGTAGTATTGGGCAGGGAGCTAACTATGGCTACACCTTC
J: TRBJ1-6; size: few; D: .; V: TRBV5-6; CDR3: CASSLVSGSNSPLHF; DNA: TGTGCCAGCAGCTTGGTGTCAGGGAGTAATTCACCCCTCCACTTT
J: TRBJ1-1; size: many; D: TRBD1; V: TRBV9; CDR3: CASSVDQGAVAFF; DNA: TGTGCCAGCAGCGTAGACCAGGGGGCGGTAGCTTTCTTT
J: TRBJ1-5; size: .; D: .; V: TRBV24-1; CDR3: CASSGSGVVGNQPQHF; DNA: TGTGCCAGCAGCGGGTCGGGGGTAGTGGGCAATCAGCCCCAGCATTTT
J: TRBJ2-1; size: .; D: TRBD2; V: TRBV10-3; CDR3: CAIERSGADNEQFF; DNA: TGTGCCATCGAGAGGAGCGGGGCCGACAATGAGCAGTTCTTC
J: TRBJ2-7; size: many; D: .; V: TRBV5-4; CDR3: CASSTWRGRASYEQYF; DNA: TGTGCCAGCAGCACATGGAGAGGGCGTGCCTCCTACGAGCAGTACTTC
J: TRBJ1-2; size: .; D: .; V: TRBV2; CDR3: CASSVGGSNYGYTF; DNA: TGTGCCAGCAGTGTGGGGGGTTCTAACTATGGCTACACCTTC
J: TRBJ1-2; size: .; D: TRBD1; V: TRBV12-3/TRBV12-4; CDR3: CASSTRDRTGARVGYTF; DNA: TGTGCCAGCAGTACCCGAGATCGGACAGGGGCGAGGGTTGGCTACACCTTC